This TCR beta chain was documented in a study of early T cells in non-severe SARS-CoV-2 infection. Turning to the study itself: Bulk RNA isolated from unsorted whole blood underwent sequencing; chains were not paired. Notes on the study in general: VDJdb matching favored anti-spike CD8 responses, missing private and CD4 specificities.

Only a few counts were recorded for this clonotype. Antigen: not known. The V and J ends lost 1 base and 0 bases respectively, with 9 bases between them. The CDR3 is made up of 15 amino acids. Germline CDR1 SGHTA, CDR2 FQGNSA. As part of library construction, unique molecular identifiers were attached to individual cDNA molecules. TCRdb called the 5' RACE reads again in MiXCR, with one record for every CDR3 protein. The sample lists 70,000 or so distinct CDR3 sequences; over 9.5% were seen once. The sequences come from whole blood, collected at baseline. The gene calls are TRBV7-2 and TRBJ1-2; possible D gene TRBD1, 5 bases. The source is an adult who was a healthcare worker with PCR-confirmed SARS-CoV-2 infection or an uninfected control (not recorded which). CDR3 region: CASSLEQGTNYGYTF. CDR3 DNA sequence: TGTGCCAGCAGCTTAGAGCAGGGAACTAACTATGGCTACACCTTC.